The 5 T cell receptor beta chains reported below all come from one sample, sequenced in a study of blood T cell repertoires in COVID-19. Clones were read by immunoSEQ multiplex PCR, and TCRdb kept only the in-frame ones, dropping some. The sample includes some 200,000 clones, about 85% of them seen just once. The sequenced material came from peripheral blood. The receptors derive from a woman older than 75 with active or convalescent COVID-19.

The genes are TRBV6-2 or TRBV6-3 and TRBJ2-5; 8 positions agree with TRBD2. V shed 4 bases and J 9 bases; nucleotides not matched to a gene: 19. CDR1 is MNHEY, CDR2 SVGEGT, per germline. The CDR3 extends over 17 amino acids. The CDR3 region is CASSLFEKRGPPYAQYF. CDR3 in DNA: TGTGCCAGCAGTTTATTCGAAAAGCGGGGGCCCCCCTACGCCCAGTACTTC.

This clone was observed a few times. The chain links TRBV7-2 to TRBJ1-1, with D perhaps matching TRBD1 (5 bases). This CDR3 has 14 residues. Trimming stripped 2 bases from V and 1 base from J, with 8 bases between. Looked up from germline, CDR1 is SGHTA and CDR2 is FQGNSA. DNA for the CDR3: TGTGCCAGCAGCTTATTTCAGGGGAACACTGAAGCTTTCTTT. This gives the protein CASSLFQGNTEAFF.

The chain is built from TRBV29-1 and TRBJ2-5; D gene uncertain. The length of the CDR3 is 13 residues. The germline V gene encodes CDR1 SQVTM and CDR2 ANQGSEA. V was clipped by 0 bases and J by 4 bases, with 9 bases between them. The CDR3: CSVEESGLETQYF. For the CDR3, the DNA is TGCAGCGTTGAAGAGTCAGGTCTAGAGACCCAGTACTTC.

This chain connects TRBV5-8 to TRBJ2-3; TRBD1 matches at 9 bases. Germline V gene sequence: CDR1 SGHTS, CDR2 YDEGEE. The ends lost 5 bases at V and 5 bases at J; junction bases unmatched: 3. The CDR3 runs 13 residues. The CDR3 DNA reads TGTGCCAGCAGGGGACAGGGATTAGATACGCAGTATTTT. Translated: CASRGQGLDTQYF.

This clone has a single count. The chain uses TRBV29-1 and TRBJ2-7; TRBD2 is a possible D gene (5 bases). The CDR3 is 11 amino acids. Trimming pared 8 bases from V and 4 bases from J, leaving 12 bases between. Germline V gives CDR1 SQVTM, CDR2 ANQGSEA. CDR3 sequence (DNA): TGCAGCACACGGACGGGGTACGAGCAGTACTTC. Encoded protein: CSTRTGYEQYF.